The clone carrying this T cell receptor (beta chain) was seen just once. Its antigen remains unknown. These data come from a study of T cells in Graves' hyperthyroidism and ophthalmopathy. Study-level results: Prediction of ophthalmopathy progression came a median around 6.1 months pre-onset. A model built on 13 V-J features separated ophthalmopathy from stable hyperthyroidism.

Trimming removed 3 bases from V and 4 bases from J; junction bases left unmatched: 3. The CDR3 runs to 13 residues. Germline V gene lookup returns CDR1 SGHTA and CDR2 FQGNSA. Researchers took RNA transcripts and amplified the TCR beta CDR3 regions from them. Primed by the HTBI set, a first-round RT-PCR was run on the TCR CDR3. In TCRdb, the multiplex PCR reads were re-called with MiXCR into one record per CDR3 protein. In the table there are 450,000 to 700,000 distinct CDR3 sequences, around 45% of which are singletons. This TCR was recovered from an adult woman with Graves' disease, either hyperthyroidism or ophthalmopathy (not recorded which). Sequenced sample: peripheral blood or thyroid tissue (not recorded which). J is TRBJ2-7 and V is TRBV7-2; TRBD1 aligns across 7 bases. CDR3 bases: TGTGCCAGCAGCTTTGGACAGGAATACGAGCAGTACTTC. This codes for CASSFGQEYEQYF.